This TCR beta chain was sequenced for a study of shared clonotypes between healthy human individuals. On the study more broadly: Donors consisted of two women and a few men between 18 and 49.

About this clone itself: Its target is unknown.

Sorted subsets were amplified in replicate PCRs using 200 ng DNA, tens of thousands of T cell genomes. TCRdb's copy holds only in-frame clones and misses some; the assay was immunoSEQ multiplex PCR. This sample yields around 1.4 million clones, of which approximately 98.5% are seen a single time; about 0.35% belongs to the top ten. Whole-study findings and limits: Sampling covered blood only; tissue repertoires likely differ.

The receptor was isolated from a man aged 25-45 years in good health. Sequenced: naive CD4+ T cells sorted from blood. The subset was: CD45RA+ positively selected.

The CDR3 reads CASSPVREIYNEQFF. The CDR3 region has the DNA TGTGCCAGCTCACCAGTGCGGGAGATCTACAATGAGCAGTTCTTC. This chain uses TRBV18 with TRBJ2-1; 7 positions match TRBD2. The ends lost 2 bases at V and 3 bases at J; junction bases unmatched: 4. This CDR3 spans 15 amino acids. Germline V gene lookup returns CDR1 KGHSH and CDR2 LQKENI.